This is a list of T cell receptor beta chains from one sample in a study of T-cell reconstitution after alpha-beta-depleted transplantation in children. Via MiXCR, TCRdb re-called the PCR reads, giving one row per CDR3 protein. The table records about 400,000 distinct CDR3 sequences, approximately 12% of them present only once. The sequencing here drew on PBMCs, taken from the stem cell graft. The origin of the receptors is a human donor who donated a stem cell graft to a child with Fanconi anemia. Each CDR3 is given with its conserved first and last residue. A D gene is named only where the DNA matches it firmly. Clone sizes are given selectively: once, few, many, or a class where the clone is expanded.

>.|TRBV7-2|TRBJ2-6|.
TGTGCCAGCAGCTTAGCCGCGACAGCTTTTAGCTCTGGGGCCAACGTCCTGACTTTC
CASSLAATAFSSGANVLTF
>.|TRBV6-2/TRBV6-3|TRBJ1-5|few
TGTGCCAGCAATCAAGGAGGGGCCCAGCATTTT
CASNQGGAQHF
>.|TRBV6-2/TRBV6-3|TRBJ2-7|many
TGTGCCAGCAGTTACTCAGGGACCTACGAGCAGTACTTC
CASSYSGTYEQYF
>.|TRBV6-5|TRBJ2-1|many
TGTGCCAGCAGTTACTCGATTGTTCTAGGGGTGGGGAATGAGCAGTTCTTC
CASSYSIVLGVGNEQFF
>.|TRBV6-2/TRBV6-3|TRBJ2-5|few
TGTGCCAGCAGTCAACTGGGGGGACCACAAGAGACCCAGTACTTC
CASSQLGGPQETQYF
>.|TRBV27|TRBJ2-1|few
TGTGCCAGCAGTTTTTATTTCTTCGGAGCCAACTCCTACAATGAGCAGTTCTTC
CASSFYFFGANSYNEQFF
>.|TRBV5-6|TRBJ2-1|.
TGTGCCAGCAGCTTGGGGGGGTCAGGGGCCCAGCAGTTCTTC
CASSLGGSGAQQFF
>.|TRBV5-4|TRBJ2-1|.
TGTGCCAGCAGCACCACAGGAGTCCTCTACAATGAGCAGTTCTTC
CASSTTGVLYNEQFF
>.|TRBV9|TRBJ2-2|many
TGTGCCAGCAGCGTACGGGACTCTCTAGGGGAGCTGTTTTTT
CASSVRDSLGELFF
>TRBD1|TRBV27|TRBJ2-2|many
TGTGCCAGCAGCGGACAGGGTTGGGGCGGGGAGCTGTTTTTT
CASSGQGWGGELFF
>.|TRBV6-1|TRBJ1-1|few
TGTGCCAGCGCCGGCCCAGGGGTGCTCACTGAAGCTTTCTTT
CASAGPGVLTEAFF
>.|TRBV10-3|TRBJ1-2|.
TGTGCCATCAGTGAAGGTCAGGACAGCCGGGGCTACACCTTC
CAISEGQDSRGYTF
>TRBD1|TRBV5-1|TRBJ2-5|many
TGCGCCAGCAGCTTACCCGACAGGGGACAGTACTTC
CASSLPDRGQYF
>TRBD1|TRBV20-1|TRBJ1-1|many
TGCAGTGCTAGAGATATACGAGCTGACAGGGGGACTGAAGCTTTCTTT
CSARDIRADRGTEAFF
>TRBD2|TRBV4-3|TRBJ2-3|.
TGCGCCAGCAGCCAAGGGACTAGTGAGCCAGATACGCAGTATTTT
CASSQGTSEPDTQYF
>TRBD1|TRBV7-6|TRBJ2-5|.
TGTGCCAGCAGCTTCAGGCAGGGGGCCAGGGCCCAGTACTTC
CASSFRQGARAQYF
>.|TRBV12-3/TRBV12-4|TRBJ2-2|.
TGTGCCAGCAGCAGAGACAGATCCTTTAACACCGGGGAGCTGTTTTTT
CASSRDRSFNTGELFF
>TRBD2|TRBV29-1|TRBJ2-3|.
TGCAGCGTTGATGGGGGGCCGGGGGGGCCAGATACGCAGTATTTT
CSVDGGPGGPDTQYF
>TRBD1|TRBV20-1|TRBJ2-1|many
TGCAGTGCTCGACAGGGGAATGAGCAGTTCTTC
CSARQGNEQFF
>TRBD1|TRBV6-5|TRBJ2-1|many
TGTGCCAGCAGTTCCTGGGGGACAGACTCCTACAATGAGCAGTTCTTC
CASSSWGTDSYNEQFF
>TRBD1|TRBV27|TRBJ2-3|few
TGTGCCAGCAAGATGACAGGGACAGATACGCAGTATTTT
CASKMTGTDTQYF